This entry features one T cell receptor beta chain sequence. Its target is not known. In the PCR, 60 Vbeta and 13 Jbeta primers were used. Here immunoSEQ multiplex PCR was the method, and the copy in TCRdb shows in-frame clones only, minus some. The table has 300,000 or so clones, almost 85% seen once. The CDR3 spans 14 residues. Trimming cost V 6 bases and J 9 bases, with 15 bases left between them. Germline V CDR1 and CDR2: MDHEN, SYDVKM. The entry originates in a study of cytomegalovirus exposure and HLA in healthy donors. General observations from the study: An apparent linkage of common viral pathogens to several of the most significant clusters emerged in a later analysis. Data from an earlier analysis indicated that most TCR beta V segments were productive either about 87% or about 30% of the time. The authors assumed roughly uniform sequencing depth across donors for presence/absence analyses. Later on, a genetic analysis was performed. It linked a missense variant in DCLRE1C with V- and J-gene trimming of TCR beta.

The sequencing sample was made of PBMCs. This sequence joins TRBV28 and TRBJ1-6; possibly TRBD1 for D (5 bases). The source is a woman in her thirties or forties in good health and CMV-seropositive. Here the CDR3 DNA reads TGTGCCAGCAGCCCAGGCGGGGCCTCTTCACCCCTCCACTTT. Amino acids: CASSPGGASSPLHF.